The 21 T cell receptor beta chains listed next were all sequenced from one sample in a study of shared clonotypes between healthy human individuals. Here immunoSEQ multiplex PCR was the method, and the copy in TCRdb shows in-frame clones only, minus some. The sample lists roughly 1,600,000 clones, approximately 98.5% occurring once. The sequenced material came from naive CD4+ T cells sorted from blood. As to subset: CD45RA+ positively selected. Every receptor here comes from a man younger than 40 in good health.

V is TRBV4-3 and J is TRBJ1-1; no clear D gene. The CDR3 runs 15 residues. Trimming cost V 0 bases and J 4 bases, with 12 bases left between them. Germline assignment: CDR1 LGHNA and CDR2 YSLEER. The CDR3 spells CASSQDEGRGTEAFF. Written as DNA, the CDR3 is TGCGCCAGCAGCCAAGATGAAGGCCGGGGCACTGAAGCTTTCTTT.

On this clone itself: The same CDR3 is also encoded by other DNA sequences in this sample. The chain links TRBV10-3 to TRBJ2-5, with D unclear. The V end lost 0 bases, the J end lost 4 bases, and 0 bases lay between the germline ends. The CDR3 contains 11 residues. Germline V gene lookup returns CDR1 ENHRY and CDR2 SYGVKD. The CDR3 loop is CAISESETQYF. The CDR3 coding sequence is TGTGCCATCAGTGAGTCAGAGACCCAGTACTTC.

The chain carries TRBV6-1 and TRBJ1-2; D unclear. Germline assignment: CDR1 MNHNS and CDR2 SASEGT. The CDR3 sequence is 15 residues long. Trimming removed 0 bases from V and 0 bases from J, with 8 bases in between. CDR3 residues: CASSEAPTPNYGYTF. In DNA, the CDR3 is TGTGCCAGCAGTGAAGCGCCGACACCTAACTATGGCTACACCTTC.

This chain connects TRBV9 to TRBJ1-4; 9 nucleotides line up with TRBD1. Germline trimming cut 0 bases from V and 7 bases from J; bases unmatched to any gene: 4. The CDR3 sequence is 15 residues long. CDR1 is SGDLS and CDR2 is YYNGEE in the germline V gene. The CDR3 DNA sequence: TGTGCCAGCAGCGTAGGGACAGGGGCGGTTGAAAAACTGTTTTTT. Its protein product is CASSVGTGAVEKLFF.

The chain combines TRBV18 with TRBJ2-1; TRBD1 aligns across 7 bases. The V gene end was trimmed by 4 bases and the J gene end by 4 bases; junction bases not matched to a gene: 1. The CDR3 has 13 amino acids. Germline assignment: CDR1 KGHSH and CDR2 LQKENI. The CDR3 bases are TGTGCCAGCTCACAGGGACAGTACAATGAGCAGTTCTTC. Translation gives CASSQGQYNEQFF.

The chain combines TRBV2 with TRBJ2-1; D remains ambiguous. CDR1 is SNHLY, CDR2 FYNNEI, per germline. V was pared by 3 bases and J by 0 bases, with 12 bases between. The CDR3 is made up of 16 amino acids. CDR3 sequence (DNA): TGTGCCAGCAGTGACCAGCCGACCCTCTCCTACAATGAGCAGTTCTTC. Protein: CASSDQPTLSYNEQFF. The variable domain in full, completed from reference TRBV2 and TRBJ2-1, reads EPEVTQTPSHQVTQMGQEVILRCVPISNHLYFYWYRQILGQKVEFLVSFYNNEISEKSEIFDDQFSVERPDGSNFTLKIRSTKLEDSAMYFCASSDQPTLSYNEQFFGPGTRLTVL.

This clone showed up just once. The genes are TRBV5-4 and TRBJ2-2; possibly TRBD2 for D (6 bases). The V gene's germline CDR1 is SGHNT and CDR2 YYREEE (reference sequence). This CDR3 region has 14 residues. With 10 bases removed from V and 0 bases from J, the gap between germline ends came to 13 bases. CDR3 sequence: CAVRGGANTGELFF. The CDR3 DNA sequence: TGTGCCGTCCGCGGAGGGGCGAACACCGGGGAGCTGTTTTTT.

The chain joins TRBV6-1 to TRBJ2-3; D is unresolved. From germline, CDR1 is MNHNS and CDR2 SASEGT. V dropped 9 bases and J dropped 2 bases, with 12 bases sitting between them. The CDR3 has 13 residues. DNA of the CDR3: TGTGCCAGTCGCACCCAAGACACAGATACGCAGTATTTT. This encodes CASRTQDTDTQYF.

V and J are TRBV28 and TRBJ2-7; D gene ambiguous. The CDR3 runs 15 residues. Trimming removed 2 bases from V and 0 bases from J, with 11 bases in between. CDR1 MDHEN and CDR2 SYDVKM come from the germline V gene. CDR3 loop: CASSLAGRPSYEQYF. The CDR3 DNA reads as TGTGCCAGCAGTTTAGCCGGCAGGCCCTCCTACGAGCAGTACTTC. Full variable domain (missing parts from reference TRBV28 and TRBJ2-7): DVKVTQSSRYLVKRTGEKVFLECVQDMDHENMFWYRQDPGLGLRLIYFSYDVKMKEKGDIPEGYSVSREKKERFSLILESASTNQTSMYLCASSLAGRPSYEQYFGPGTRLTVT.

V and J are TRBV2 and TRBJ1-2, with D unresolved. CDR1 is SNHLY, CDR2 FYNNEI, per germline. The V and J ends lost 2 bases and 6 bases respectively, with 10 bases between them. The CDR3 is made up of 13 amino acids. CDR3 in amino acids: CASSELEGHGYTF. CDR3 DNA: TGTGCCAGCAGTGAACTTGAGGGTCATGGCTACACCTTC.

The chain combines TRBV5-4 with TRBJ2-5; the D is unclear. The length of the CDR3 is 16 residues. Deletions cut 0 bases from V and 2 bases from J, with 14 bases between. CDR1 is SGHNT and CDR2 is YYREEE in the germline V gene (reference sequence). The CDR3 DNA is TGTGCCAGCAGCTTGGCGGGTGGAAGATCGCAAGAGACCCAGTACTTC. Protein: CASSLAGGRSQETQYF.

This chain joins TRBV4-1 and TRBJ2-3; D gene uncertain. The CDR3 extends over 15 amino acids. Trimming pared 8 bases from V and 0 bases from J, leaving 15 bases between. Germline CDR1 reads MGHRA; CDR2 reads YSYEKL. CDR3: CASSGPLRSTDTQYF. For the CDR3, the DNA is TGCGCCAGCTCTGGGCCCCTCCGGAGCACAGATACGCAGTATTTT.

The chain uses TRBV21-1 and TRBJ2-5. TRBV21-1 is an annotated pseudogene. This CDR3 spans 14 amino acids. CDR3: CASSKVGPQETQYF. In DNA form, the CDR3 reads TGTGCCAGCAGCAAAGTAGGGCCCCAAGAGACCCAGTACTTC.

The chain links TRBV5-1 to TRBJ2-3, with 8 bases lining up with TRBD2. V gave up 4 bases and J gave up 0 bases; unmatched junction bases: 7. The CDR3 consists of 16 residues. Germline V gives CDR1 SGHRS, CDR2 YFSETQ. In nucleotides, the CDR3 is TGCGCCAGCAGCAAAGAGACTAGCGCTAGCACAGATACGCAGTATTTT. Translated, it gives CASSKETSASTDTQYF.

This clone was seen once. This chain links TRBV14 with TRBJ2-7; TRBD2 matches 8 bases. Per germline, CDR1 SGHDN and CDR2 FVKESK. There are 16 residues in the CDR3. Trimming cost V 4 bases and J 1 base; bases outside gene matches: 9. CDR3 coding DNA: TGTGCCAGCAGCCCCCTACTAAGCGGGAGTTCCTACGAGCAGTACTTC. Translation: CASSPLLSGSSYEQYF.

The rearrangement links TRBV2 to TRBJ2-1, with D tentatively TRBD1 (6 bases). Trimming left V 4 bases short and J 7 bases short, with 14 bases between. Looked up from germline, CDR1 is SNHLY and CDR2 is FYNNEI. CDR3 length: 14 amino acids. CDR3 residues: CASSGRFQGNEQFF. The CDR3 DNA reads TGTGCCAGCAGTGGGAGGTTTCAGGGGAATGAGCAGTTCTTC.

The J gene is TRBJ2-5, the V gene TRBV6-5; no clear D. There are 12 residues in the CDR3. Trimming pared 2 bases from V and 7 bases from J, leaving 8 bases between. The germline V gene encodes CDR1 MNHEY and CDR2 SVGAGI. The CDR3 is CASSYRLGTQYF. The CDR3 nucleotides read TGTGCCAGCAGTTACAGACTTGGGACCCAGTACTTC.

The chain carries TRBV6-5 and TRBJ2-4; D is ambiguous. Deletions cut 0 bases from V and 0 bases from J, with 9 bases between. This CDR3 has 16 residues. The germline V gene encodes CDR1 MNHEY and CDR2 SVGAGI. CDR3 bases: TGTGCCAGCAGTTACTCGGGGTCGATAGCCAAAAACATTCAGTACTTC. This translates into CASSYSGSIAKNIQYF.

A single count supports this clone. This sequence joins TRBV9 and TRBJ1-1; D is unresolved. The CDR3 sequence is 14 residues long. Trimming took 2 bases from V and 4 from J, leaving 12 bases between them. Germline V gives CDR1 SGDLS, CDR2 YYNGEE. The CDR3 DNA reads as TGTGCCAGCAGCGTGTTGGGCAGTAGCACTGAAGCTTTCTTT. Protein sequence: CASSVLGSSTEAFF.

The chain carries TRBV7-2 and TRBJ2-7; no definite D call. CDR1 and CDR2 (germline): SGHTA, FQGNSA. This CDR3 comprises 15 residues. Between the trimmed V and J ends, which lost 2 bases and 3 bases, there was a span of 14 bases. The CDR3 DNA is TGTGCCAGCAGCTTAATTTCGGGTGGCAACTACGAGCAGTACTTC. Encoded protein: CASSLISGGNYEQYF.

The V gene is TRBV5-1, the J gene TRBJ1-1; D is ambiguous. Looked up from germline, CDR1 is SGHRS and CDR2 is YFSETQ. V was pared by 5 bases and J by 1 base, with 9 bases between. The CDR3 totals 13 residues. CDR3 coding DNA: TGCGCCAGCAGAGATGCCCCGAACACTGAAGCTTTCTTT. It translates to CASRDAPNTEAFF.